Here is one TCR beta chain with its context. The entry originates in a study of blood T cell repertoires in COVID-19. Study summary: Some COVID-19 samples were acute and others convalescent; all came from the United States, Italy and Spain. The cDNA or gDNA used as material had been derived from T cells, B-cell-depleted T cells, or PBMCs.

CDR3 length equals 17 residues. J was trimmed by 8 bases and V by 0 bases; bases with no gene match: 14. Germline assignment: CDR1 SGHTA and CDR2 FQGNSA. In the authors' methods: Reference gene primer amplification gave estimated nucleated cell counts. Profiled with immunoSEQ multiplex PCR; TCRdb holds only in-frame clones, not every one. The DNA gave D and trimming, while V, J and clone size come from that table. This table has some 250,000 clones, around 90% appearing once. J is TRBJ2-7 and V is TRBV7-2; 9 positions match TRBD2. Specimen: peripheral blood. The origin of this receptor is a woman in her 70s with active or convalescent COVID-19. The chain's CDR3 is CASSLAFSQRGVIKQYF. In DNA form, the CDR3 reads TGTGCCAGCAGCTTAGCTTTCTCCCAGCGGGGGGTAATTAAGCAGTACTTC.